This T cell receptor beta chain was recovered during a study of shared T cell receptors in the human thymus. There are 17 residues in the CDR3. Germline trimming cut 9 bases from V and 3 bases from J; bases unmatched to any gene: 9. CDR1 and CDR2 (germline): MNHEY, SMNVEV (reference sequence). Generated by immunoSEQ multiplex PCR, the TCRdb table keeps only in-frame clones and is missing some. The sample has hundreds of thousands of clones, roughly 90% seen once; the top ten hold 0.0095% to 0.011%. In addition, the sample was reused for a study of human thymus T cells. From that report: During corrective heart surgery, resections were taken, and the thymus tissue came from them. Thymic and blood repertoires appeared to display a bias in their usage of V and J genes.

V gene TRBV27 combines with J gene TRBJ2-2; TRBD2 aligns across 14 bases. The origin of this receptor is a boy younger than two with a congenital heart defect. Sequencing input: thymocytes. The DNA of the CDR3 is TGTGCCAGTTCGCCGGGACTAGCGGGAGCCGACACCGGGGAGCTGTTTTTT. Translation gives CASSPGLAGADTGELFF.